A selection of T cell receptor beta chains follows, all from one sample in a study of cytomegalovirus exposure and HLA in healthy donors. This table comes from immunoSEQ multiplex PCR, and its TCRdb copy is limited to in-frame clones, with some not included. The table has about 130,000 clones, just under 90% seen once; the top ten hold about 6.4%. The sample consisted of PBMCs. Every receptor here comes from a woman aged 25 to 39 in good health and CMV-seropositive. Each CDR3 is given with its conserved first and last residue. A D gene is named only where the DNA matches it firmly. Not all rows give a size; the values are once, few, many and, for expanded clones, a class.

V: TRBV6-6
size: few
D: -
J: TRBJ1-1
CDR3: CASSYDRGTEAFF
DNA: TGTGCCAGCAGTTACGACCGGGGAACTGAAGCTTTCTTT

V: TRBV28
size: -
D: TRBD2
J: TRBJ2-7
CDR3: CASSLGASGRSEQYF
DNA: TGTGCCAGCAGTTTGGGGGCTAGCGGGAGGAGCGAGCAGTACTTC

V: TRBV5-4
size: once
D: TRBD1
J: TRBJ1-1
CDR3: CASSLPHRGRYTEAFF
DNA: TGTGCCAGCAGCTTGCCCCACAGGGGGAGATACACTGAAGCTTTCTTT

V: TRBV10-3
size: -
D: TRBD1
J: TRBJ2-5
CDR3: CAISGGSDRGYEETQYF
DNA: TGTGCCATCAGTGGGGGTTCGGACAGGGGTTATGAAGAGACCCAGTACTTC

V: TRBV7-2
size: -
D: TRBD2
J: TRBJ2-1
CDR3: CASSSTAGGWYNEQFF
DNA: TGTGCCAGCAGCTCAACTGCGGGGGGCTGGTACAATGAGCAGTTCTTC

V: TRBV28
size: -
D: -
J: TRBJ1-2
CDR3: CASSPRGGGNYGYTF
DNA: TGTGCCAGCAGTCCCCGGGGGGGTGGCAACTATGGCTACACCTTC

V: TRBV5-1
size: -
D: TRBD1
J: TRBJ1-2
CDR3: CASSEGQGAYYGYTF
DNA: TGCGCCAGCAGCGAGGGACAGGGGGCTTACTATGGCTACACCTTC

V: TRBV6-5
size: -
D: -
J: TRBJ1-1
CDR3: CASSYCGGCGIAEAFF
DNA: TGTGCCAGCAGTTACTGCGGGGGGTGTGGGATAGCTGAAGCTTTCTTT

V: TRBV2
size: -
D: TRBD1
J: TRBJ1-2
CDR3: CASSQTGTGGGYGYTF
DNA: TGTGCCAGCAGCCAGACCGGGACAGGGGGCGGCTATGGCTACACCTTC

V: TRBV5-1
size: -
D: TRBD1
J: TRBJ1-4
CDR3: CASSRGQGEKLFF
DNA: TGCGCCAGCAGCCGGGGACAGGGCGAAAAACTGTTTTTT

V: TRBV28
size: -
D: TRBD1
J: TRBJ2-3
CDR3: CATRTGESTDTQYF
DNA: TGTGCCACCAGGACAGGGGAGTCCACAGATACGCAGTATTTT

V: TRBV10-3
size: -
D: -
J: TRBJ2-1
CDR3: CAISGTGGSSGRANEQFF
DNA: TGTGCCATCAGTGGGACAGGGGGAAGTAGCGGGAGGGCAAATGAGCAGTTCTTC

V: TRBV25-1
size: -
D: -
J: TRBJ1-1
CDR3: CASSRDIAAFF
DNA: TGTGCCAGCAGCCGGGACATTGCAGCTTTCTTT

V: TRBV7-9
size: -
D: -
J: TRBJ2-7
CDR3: CASSPHRGEQYF
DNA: TGTGCCAGCAGCCCGCACCGGGGCGAGCAGTACTTC

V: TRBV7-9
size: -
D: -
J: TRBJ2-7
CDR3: CASSQAGNYEQYF
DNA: TGTGCCAGCAGCCAAGCCGGGAACTACGAGCAGTACTTC

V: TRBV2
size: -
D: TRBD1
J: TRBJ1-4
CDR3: CASIRQGAPNEKLFF
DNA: TGTGCCAGCATTAGACAGGGGGCCCCGAATGAAAAACTGTTTTTT

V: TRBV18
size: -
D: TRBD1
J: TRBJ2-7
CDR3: CASSPTGEAMGSF
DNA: TGTGCCAGCTCACCGACAGGGGAGGCCATGGGGAGCTTC

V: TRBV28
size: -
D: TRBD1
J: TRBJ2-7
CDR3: CASSTPGQGLPGEQYF
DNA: TGTGCCAGCAGTACCCCGGGACAGGGTCTTCCAGGCGAGCAGTACTTC

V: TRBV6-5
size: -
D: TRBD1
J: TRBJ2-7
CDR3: CASTQTGNPYEQYF
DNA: TGTGCCAGCACTCAGACAGGGAATCCCTACGAGCAGTACTTC

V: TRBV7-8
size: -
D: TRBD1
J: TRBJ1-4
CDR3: CASSLRDRAEKLFF
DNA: TGTGCCAGCAGCTTACGGGACAGGGCTGAAAAACTGTTTTTT

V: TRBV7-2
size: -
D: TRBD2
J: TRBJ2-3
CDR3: CASSFGAGTNTDTQYF
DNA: TGTGCCAGCAGCTTTGGGGCCGGGACTAACACAGATACGCAGTATTTT

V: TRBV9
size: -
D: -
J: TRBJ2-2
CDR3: CASSVLTENTGELFF
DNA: TGTGCCAGCAGCGTATTAACAGAGAACACCGGGGAGCTGTTTTTT

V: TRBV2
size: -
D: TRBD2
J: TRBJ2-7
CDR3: CASSETIPGLAGDSYEQYF
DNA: TGTGCCAGCAGTGAAACCATTCCGGGACTAGCGGGGGACTCCTACGAGCAGTACTTC

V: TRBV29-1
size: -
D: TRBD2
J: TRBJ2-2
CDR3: CSVVLAGVSYTGELFF
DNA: TGCAGCGTTGTTCTAGCGGGGGTTTCCTACACCGGGGAGCTGTTTTTT

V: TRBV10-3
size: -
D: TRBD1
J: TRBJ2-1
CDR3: CAISRTGGSYNEQFF
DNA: TGTGCCATCAGTCGAACAGGGGGCAGTTACAATGAGCAGTTCTTC

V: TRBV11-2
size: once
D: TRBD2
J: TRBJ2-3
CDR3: CASSARLAGGRADTQYF
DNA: TGTGCCAGCAGCGCCCGACTAGCGGGAGGCCGGGCAGATACGCAGTATTTT

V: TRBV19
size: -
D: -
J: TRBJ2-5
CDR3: CASSIGLAETQYF
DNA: TGTGCCAGTAGTATTGGGTTAGCGGAGACCCAGTACTTC

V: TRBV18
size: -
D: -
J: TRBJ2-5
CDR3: CASSPLADQETQYF
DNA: TGTGCCAGCTCACCACTAGCGGATCAAGAGACCCAGTACTTC

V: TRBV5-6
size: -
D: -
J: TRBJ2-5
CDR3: CASKGDQETQYF
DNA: TGTGCCAGCAAGGGAGACCAAGAGACCCAGTACTTC

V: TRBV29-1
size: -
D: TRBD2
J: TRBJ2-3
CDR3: CSGSGTSGGTDTQYF
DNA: TGCAGCGGTTCCGGGACTAGCGGGGGCACAGATACGCAGTATTTT

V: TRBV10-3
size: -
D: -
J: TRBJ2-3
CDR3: CAISESGAAASTDTQYF
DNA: TGTGCCATCAGTGAGTCCGGAGCGGCAGCTAGCACAGATACGCAGTATTTT

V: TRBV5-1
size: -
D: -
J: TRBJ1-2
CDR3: CASSFQDGVDGYTF
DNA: TGCGCCAGCAGCTTCCAAGACGGGGTGGATGGCTACACCTTC

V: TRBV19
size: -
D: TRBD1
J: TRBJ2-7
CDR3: CASSIGQVGYEQYF
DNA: TGTGCCAGTAGTATCGGACAGGTGGGCTACGAGCAGTACTTC

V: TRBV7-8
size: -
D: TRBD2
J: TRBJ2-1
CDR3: CASSGPGLAEVSSYNEQFF
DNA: TGTGCCAGCAGCGGTCCGGGACTAGCGGAAGTGAGCTCCTACAATGAGCAGTTCTTC

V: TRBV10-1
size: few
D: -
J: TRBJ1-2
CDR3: CASSPDRTYGYTF
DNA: TGCGCCAGCAGTCCTGACAGGACCTATGGCTACACCTTC

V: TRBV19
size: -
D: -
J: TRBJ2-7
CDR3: CASSMAVGSYEQYF
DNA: TGTGCCAGTAGTATGGCAGTCGGGTCCTACGAGCAGTACTTC

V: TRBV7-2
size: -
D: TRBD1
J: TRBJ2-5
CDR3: CASSSTGYRETQYF
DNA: TGTGCCAGCAGCTCGACAGGGTATAGGGAGACCCAGTACTTC

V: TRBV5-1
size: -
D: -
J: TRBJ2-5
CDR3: CASSAQGGDQETQYF
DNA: TGCGCCAGCAGTGCACAAGGGGGAGATCAAGAGACCCAGTACTTC

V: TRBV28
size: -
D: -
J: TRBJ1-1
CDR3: CASSPRRVRRIF
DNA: TGTGCCAGCAGTCCCCGAAGAGTTCGGAGAATCTTT

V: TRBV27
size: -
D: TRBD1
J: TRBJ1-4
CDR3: CATPDRDCNEKLFF
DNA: TGTGCCACCCCCGACAGGGACTGTAATGAAAAACTGTTTTTT

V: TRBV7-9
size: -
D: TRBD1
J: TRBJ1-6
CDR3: CASSATGSRNSPLHF
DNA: TGTGCCAGCAGCGCGACAGGGTCTCGAAATTCACCCCTCCACTTT

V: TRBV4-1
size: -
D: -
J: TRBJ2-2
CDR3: CASRRQGGGGELFF
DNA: TGCGCCAGCAGACGACAGGGAGGCGGCGGGGAGCTGTTTTTT

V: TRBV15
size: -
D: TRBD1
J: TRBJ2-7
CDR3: CATSPGTGGNFEQYF
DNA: TGTGCCACCAGTCCCGGGACAGGGGGCAATTTCGAGCAGTACTTC

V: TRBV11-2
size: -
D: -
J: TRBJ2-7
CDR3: CASSLSQASSYEQYF
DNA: TGTGCCAGCAGCTTAAGTCAGGCGTCCAGCTACGAGCAGTACTTC

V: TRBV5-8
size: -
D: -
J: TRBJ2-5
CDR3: CASSLFRVVSRETQYF
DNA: TGTGCCAGCAGCTTGTTCAGGGTAGTATCCAGGGAGACCCAGTACTTC

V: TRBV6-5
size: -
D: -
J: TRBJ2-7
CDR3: CASSYLGRSYEQYF
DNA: TGTGCCAGCAGTTACCTAGGCCGCTCCTACGAGCAGTACTTC

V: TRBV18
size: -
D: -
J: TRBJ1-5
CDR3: CASSPRDSGQPQHF
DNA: TGTGCCAGCTCACCCCGGGACTCAGGGCAGCCCCAGCATTTT

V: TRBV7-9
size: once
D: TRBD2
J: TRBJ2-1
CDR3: CASSLPLGREQFF
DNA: TGTGCCAGCAGCTTACCCCTCGGGAGGGAGCAGTTCTTC

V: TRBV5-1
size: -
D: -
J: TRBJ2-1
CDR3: CASSEGEGLYNEQFF
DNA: TGCGCCAGCAGCGAGGGAGAGGGATTATACAATGAGCAGTTCTTC

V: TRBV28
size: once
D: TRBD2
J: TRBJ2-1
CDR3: CASSTGTSGSSEQFF
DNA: TGTGCCAGCAGTACCGGGACTAGCGGGAGTAGTGAGCAGTTCTTC

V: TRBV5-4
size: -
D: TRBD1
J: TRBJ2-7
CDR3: CASSWDRGQNEQYF
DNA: TGTGCCAGCAGCTGGGACAGGGGGCAAAACGAGCAGTACTTC

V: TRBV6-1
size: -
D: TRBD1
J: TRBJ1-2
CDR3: CASSDGTGGAEYGYTF
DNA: TGTGCCAGCAGTGATGGGACAGGGGGCGCTGAATATGGCTACACCTTC

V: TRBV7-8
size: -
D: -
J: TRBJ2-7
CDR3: CASSLTGLQYF
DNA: TGTGCCAGCAGCTTAACAGGGCTGCAGTACTTC